Listed below are T cell receptor beta chains from one sample, sequenced in a study of regulatory T cells in long-lasting Graves disease. TCRdb processed the multiplex PCR reads anew with MiXCR; each CDR3 protein has one entry. The sample includes around 460,000 distinct CDR3 sequences, 22% seen only once; the top ten take 10% to 15%. Sequencing was performed on peripheral blood mononuclear cells (PBMCs), taken when the disease was refractory, from a patient treated with antithyroid drugs. The source is a female donor with Graves disease. Each CDR3 is given with its conserved first and last residue. Fields, in order: V gene, CDR3 protein.

>TRBV6-1
CASNTGVSNQPQHF
>TRBV20-1
CSANVQEGYGYTF
>TRBV11-2
CASSLDLFLGNGYTF
>TRBV27
CASSPGAGTAFF
>TRBV20-1
CSAPPPGSGYYSYNSPLHF
>TRBV4-3
CASKGTANTEAFF
>TRBV27
CASRSTGTGSGYTF
>TRBV7-2
CASSPRGVSYEQYF
>TRBV30
CAWRSRRGEAFF
>TRBV28
CASSLVRDGYEQYF
>TRBV13
CASSRSGASVYEQYF
>TRBV6-2/TRBV6-3
CASSYPTSGFLTENREAFF
>TRBV12-3/TRBV12-4
CASSEEGPGTGCEAFF
>TRBV20-1
CSAGDRVNTEAFF
>TRBV27
CASSLVGVGELFF
>TRBV20-1
CSARDQPEAEAFF
>TRBV6-1
CASSGRQGLRKPGANVLTF
>TRBV2
CASSAQDSRWGYTF
>TRBV3-1
CASSQGGYGGYTF
>TRBV28
CASSSSGQSVGTGELFF
>TRBV20-1
CSARESTDTQYF
>TRBV28
CASSRTGWDYGYTF
>TRBV5-1
CASSLSVTSYNEQFF
>TRBV9
CASSVAGGPTDTQYF
>TRBV28
CASRGLAGSGSPLHF
>TRBV7-8
CASSQPGGGYTF
>TRBV12-3/TRBV12-4
CASTLGGPGQAKLFF
>TRBV7-2
CASSLGGGGPMNTEAFF
>TRBV6-2/TRBV6-3
CASSYSTRIGYTF
>TRBV27
CASSFFGQGGELFF
>TRBV7-9
CASAPAGEFLGGELFF
>TRBV30
CAWSVGSADTEAFF
>TRBV7-7
CASSSVGDTDTQYF
>TRBV5-1
CASSAGTGSNEQFF
>TRBV5-1
CASRKDLNTEAFF
>TRBV20-1
CSAMDRAYQETQYF
>TRBV7-2
CASSLAGAHTGELFF
>TRBV7-3
CASSSSGTQKGGELFF
>TRBV9
CASSVVGDGYGYTF
>TRBV28
CASSTSTGVTHGYTF
>TRBV19
CASSIPGVGYGYTF
>TRBV12-3/TRBV12-4
CASSDTGDDEKLFF
>TRBV6-1
CASSPFRDSTEAFF
>TRBV19
CASSKQGTSGAPEETQYF
>TRBV5-1
CASSPGQGDYGYTF
>TRBV27
CASSPGGDRRVFEQYF
>TRBV6-5
CASSYPPRDKVNTGELFF